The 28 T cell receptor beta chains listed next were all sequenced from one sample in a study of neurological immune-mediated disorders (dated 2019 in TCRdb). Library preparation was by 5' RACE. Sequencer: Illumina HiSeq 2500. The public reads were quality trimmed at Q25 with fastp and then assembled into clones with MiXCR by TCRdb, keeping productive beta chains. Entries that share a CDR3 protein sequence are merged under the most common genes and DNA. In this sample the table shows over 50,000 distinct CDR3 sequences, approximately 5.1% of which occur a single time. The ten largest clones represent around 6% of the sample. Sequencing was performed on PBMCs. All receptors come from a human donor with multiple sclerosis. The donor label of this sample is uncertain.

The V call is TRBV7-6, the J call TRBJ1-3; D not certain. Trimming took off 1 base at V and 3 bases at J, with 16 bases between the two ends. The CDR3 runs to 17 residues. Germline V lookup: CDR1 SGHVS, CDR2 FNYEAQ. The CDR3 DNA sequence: TGTGCCAGCAGCTTAGGAGGAGGGTTTCGGAGTGGAAACACCATATATTTT. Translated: CASSLGGGFRSGNTIYF.

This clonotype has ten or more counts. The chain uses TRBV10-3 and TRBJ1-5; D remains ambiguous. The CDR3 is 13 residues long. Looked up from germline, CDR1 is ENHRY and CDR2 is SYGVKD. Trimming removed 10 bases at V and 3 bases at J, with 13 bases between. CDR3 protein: CATREVPNQPQHF. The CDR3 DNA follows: TGTGCCACTAGAGAGGTGCCCAATCAGCCCCAGCATTTT.

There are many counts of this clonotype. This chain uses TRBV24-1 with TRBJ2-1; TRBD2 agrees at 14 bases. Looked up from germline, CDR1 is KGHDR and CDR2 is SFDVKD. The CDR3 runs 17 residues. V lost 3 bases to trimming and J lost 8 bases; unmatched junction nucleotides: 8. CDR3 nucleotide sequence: TGTGCCACCAGTGATCCGGGACTAGCGGGGGCCAGTGATGAGCAGTTCTTC. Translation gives CATSDPGLAGASDEQFF.

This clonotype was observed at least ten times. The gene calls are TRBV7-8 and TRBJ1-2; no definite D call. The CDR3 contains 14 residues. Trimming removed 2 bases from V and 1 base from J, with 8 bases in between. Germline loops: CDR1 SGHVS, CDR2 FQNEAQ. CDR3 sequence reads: CASSLSALNYGYTF. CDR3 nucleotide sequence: TGTGCCAGCAGCTTATCGGCTCTTAACTATGGCTACACCTTC. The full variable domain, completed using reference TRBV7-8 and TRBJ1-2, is GAGVSQSPRYKVAKRGQDVALRCDPISGHVSLFWYQQALGQGPEFLTYFQNEAQLDKSGLPSDRFFAERPEGSVSTLKIQRTQQEDSAVYLCASSLSALNYGYTFGSGTRLTVV.

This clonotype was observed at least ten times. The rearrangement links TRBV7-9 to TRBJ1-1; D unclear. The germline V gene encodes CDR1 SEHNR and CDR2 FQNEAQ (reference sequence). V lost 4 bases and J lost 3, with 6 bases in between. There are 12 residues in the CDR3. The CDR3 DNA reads TGTGCCAGCAGCTCAGAATACACTGAAGCTTTCTTT. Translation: CASSSEYTEAFF.

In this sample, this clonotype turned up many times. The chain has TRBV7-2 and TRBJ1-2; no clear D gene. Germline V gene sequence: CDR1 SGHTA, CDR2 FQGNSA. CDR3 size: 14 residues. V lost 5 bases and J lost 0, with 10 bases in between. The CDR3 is CASSQREANYGYTF. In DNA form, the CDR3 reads TGTGCCAGCAGCCAGAGGGAAGCTAACTATGGCTACACCTTC.

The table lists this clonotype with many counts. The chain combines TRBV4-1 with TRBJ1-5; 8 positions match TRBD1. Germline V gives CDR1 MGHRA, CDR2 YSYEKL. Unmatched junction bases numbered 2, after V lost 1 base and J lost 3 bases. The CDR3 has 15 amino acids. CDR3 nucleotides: TGCGCCAGCAGCCAAGGGGGACAGGTCAATCAGCCCCAGCATTTT. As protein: CASSQGGQVNQPQHF.

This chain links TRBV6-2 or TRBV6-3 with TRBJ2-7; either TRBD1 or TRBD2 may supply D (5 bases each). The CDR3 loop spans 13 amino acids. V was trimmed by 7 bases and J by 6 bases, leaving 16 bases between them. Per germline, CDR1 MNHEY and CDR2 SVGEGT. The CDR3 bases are TGTGCCAGCACCCGGGACCCCGTGGCCGAGCAGTACTTC. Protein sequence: CASTRDPVAEQYF.

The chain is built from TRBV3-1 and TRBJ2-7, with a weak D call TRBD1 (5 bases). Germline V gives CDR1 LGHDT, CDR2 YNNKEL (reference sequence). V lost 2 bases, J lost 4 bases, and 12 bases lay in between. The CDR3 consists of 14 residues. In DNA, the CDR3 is TGTGCCAGCAGCCAATATGGGGCGTTGTACGAGCAGTACTTC. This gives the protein CASSQYGALYEQYF.

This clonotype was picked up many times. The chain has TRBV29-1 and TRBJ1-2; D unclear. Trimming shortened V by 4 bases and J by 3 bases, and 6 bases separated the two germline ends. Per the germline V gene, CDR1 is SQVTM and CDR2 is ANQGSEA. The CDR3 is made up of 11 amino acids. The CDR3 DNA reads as TGCAGCGTTGTGGGCTACTATGGCTACACCTTC. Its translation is CSVVGYYGYTF.

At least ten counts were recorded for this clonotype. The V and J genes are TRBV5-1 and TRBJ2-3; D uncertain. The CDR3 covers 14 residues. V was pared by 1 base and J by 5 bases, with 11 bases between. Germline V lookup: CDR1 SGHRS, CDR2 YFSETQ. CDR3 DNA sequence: TGCGCCAGCAGCTTGAGGGCGGCCGTAGATACGCAGTATTTT. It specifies CASSLRAAVDTQYF.

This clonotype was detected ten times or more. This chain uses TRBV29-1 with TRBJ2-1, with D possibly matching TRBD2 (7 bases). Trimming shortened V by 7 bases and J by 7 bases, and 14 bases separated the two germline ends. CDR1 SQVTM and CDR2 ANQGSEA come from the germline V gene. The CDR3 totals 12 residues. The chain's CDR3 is CSAEGGANEQFF. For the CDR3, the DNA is TGCAGCGCCGAGGGGGGGGCTAATGAGCAGTTCTTC.

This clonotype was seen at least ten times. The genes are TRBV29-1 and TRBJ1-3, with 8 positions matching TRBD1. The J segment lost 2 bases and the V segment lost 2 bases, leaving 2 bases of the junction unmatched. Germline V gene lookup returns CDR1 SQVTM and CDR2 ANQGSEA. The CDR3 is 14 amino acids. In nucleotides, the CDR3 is TGCAGCGTTGAACTACAGGGGGCTGGAAACACCATATATTTT. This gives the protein CSVELQGAGNTIYF. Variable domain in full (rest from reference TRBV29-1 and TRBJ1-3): SAVISQKPSRDICQRGTSLTIQCQVDSQVTMMFWYRQQPGQSLTLIATANQGSEATYESGFVIDKFPISRPNLTFSTLTVSNMSPEDSSIYLCSVELQGAGNTIYFGEGSWLTVV.

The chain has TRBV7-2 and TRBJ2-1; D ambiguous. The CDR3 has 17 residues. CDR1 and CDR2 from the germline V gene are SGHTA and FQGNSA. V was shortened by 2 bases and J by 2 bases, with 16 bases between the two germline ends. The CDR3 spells CASSLLRGWGTYNEQFF. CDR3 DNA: TGTGCCAGCAGCTTACTCCGCGGATGGGGTACCTACAATGAGCAGTTCTTC.

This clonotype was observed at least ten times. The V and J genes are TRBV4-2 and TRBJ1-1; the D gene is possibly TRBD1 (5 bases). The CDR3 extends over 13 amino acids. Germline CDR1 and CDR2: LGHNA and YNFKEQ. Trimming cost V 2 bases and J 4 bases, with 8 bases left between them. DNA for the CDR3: TGTGCCAGCAGCCAATCAGGGTTCACTGAAGCTTTCTTT. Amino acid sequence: CASSQSGFTEAFF.

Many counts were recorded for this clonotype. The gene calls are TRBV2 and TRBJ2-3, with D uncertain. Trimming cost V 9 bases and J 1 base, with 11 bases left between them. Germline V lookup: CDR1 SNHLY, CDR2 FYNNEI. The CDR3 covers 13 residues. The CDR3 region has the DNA TGTGCCAGGGGTTATTTGGGCACAGATACGCAGTATTTT. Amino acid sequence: CARGYLGTDTQYF.

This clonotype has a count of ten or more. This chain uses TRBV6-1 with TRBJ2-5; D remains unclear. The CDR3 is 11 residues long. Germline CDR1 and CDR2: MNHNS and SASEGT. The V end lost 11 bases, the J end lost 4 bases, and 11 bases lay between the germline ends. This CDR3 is CAFLLGETQYF. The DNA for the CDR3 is TGTGCCTTCCTCTTGGGAGAGACCCAGTACTTC.

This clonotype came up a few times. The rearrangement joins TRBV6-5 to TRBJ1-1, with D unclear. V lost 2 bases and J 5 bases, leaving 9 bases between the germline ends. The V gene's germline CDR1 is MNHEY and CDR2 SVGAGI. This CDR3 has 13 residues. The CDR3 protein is CASSYGGGTEAFF. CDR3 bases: TGTGCCAGCAGTTACGGTGGCGGTACTGAAGCTTTCTTT.

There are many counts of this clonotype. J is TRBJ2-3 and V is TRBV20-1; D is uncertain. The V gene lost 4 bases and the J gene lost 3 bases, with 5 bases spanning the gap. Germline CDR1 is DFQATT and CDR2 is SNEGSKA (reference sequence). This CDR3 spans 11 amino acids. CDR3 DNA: TGCAGTGCTATTAGGACAGATACGCAGTATTTT. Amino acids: CSAIRTDTQYF.

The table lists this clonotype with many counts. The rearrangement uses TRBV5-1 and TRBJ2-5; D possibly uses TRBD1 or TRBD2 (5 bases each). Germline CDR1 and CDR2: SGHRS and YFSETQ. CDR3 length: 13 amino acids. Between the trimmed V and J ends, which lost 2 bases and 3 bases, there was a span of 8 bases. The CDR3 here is CASSFLGEETQYF. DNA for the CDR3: TGCGCCAGCAGCTTCCTGGGGGAAGAGACCCAGTACTTC. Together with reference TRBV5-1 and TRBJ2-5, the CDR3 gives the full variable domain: KAGVTQTPRYLIKTRGQQVTLSCSPISGHRSVSWYQQTPGQGLQFLFEYFSETQRNKGNFPGRFSGRQFSNSRSEMNVSTLELGDSALYLCASSFLGEETQYFGPGTRLLVL.

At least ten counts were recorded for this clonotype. CDR3 in DNA: TGCAGTGCTATGGCGGGGGGCGTAAAGAACGAGCAGTACTTC. Translating it yields CSAMAGGVKNEQYF. The chain uses TRBV20-1 and TRBJ2-7; 8 bases agree with TRBD2. After removal of 4 bases from V and 5 bases from J, the junction contained 10 bases not matched to a gene. CDR3 length: 14 amino acids. Germline CDR1 DFQATT, CDR2 SNEGSKA (reference sequence).

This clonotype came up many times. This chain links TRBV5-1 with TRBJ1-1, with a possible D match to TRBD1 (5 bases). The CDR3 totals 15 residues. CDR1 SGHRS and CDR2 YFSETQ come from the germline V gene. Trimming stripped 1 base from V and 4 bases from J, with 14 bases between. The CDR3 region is CASSLWPGEGTEAFF. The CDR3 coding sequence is TGCGCCAGCAGCTTGTGGCCGGGGGAGGGCACTGAAGCTTTCTTT.

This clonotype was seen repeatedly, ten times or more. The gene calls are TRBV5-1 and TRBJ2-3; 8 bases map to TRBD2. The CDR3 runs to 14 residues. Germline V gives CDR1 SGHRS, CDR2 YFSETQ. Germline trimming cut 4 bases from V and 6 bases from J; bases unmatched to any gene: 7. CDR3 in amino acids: CASSPGGARDTQYF. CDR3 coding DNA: TGCGCCAGCAGCCCCGGGGGGGCCAGGGATACGCAGTATTTT.

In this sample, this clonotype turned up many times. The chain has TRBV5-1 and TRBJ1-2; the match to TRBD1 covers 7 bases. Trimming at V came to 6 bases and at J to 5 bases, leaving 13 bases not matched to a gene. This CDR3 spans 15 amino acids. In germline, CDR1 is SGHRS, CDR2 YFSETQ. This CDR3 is CASKRQGEALYGYTF. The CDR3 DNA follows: TGCGCCAGCAAACGCCAGGGGGAAGCTTTGTATGGCTACACCTTC.

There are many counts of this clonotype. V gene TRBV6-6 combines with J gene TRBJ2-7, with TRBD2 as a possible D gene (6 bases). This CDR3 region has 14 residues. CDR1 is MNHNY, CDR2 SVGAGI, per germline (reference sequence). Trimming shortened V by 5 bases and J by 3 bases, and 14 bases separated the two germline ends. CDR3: CASSASGTVYEQYF. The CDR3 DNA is TGTGCCAGCAGTGCCTCCGGGACTGTCTACGAGCAGTACTTC.

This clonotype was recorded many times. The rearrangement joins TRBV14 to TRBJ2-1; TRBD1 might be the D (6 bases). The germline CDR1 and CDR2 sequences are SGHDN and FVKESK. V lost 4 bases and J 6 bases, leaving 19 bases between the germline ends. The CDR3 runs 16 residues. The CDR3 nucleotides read TGTGCCAGCAGCCCCCCTGGGACACGGCTCATCAATGAGCAGTTCTTC. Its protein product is CASSPPGTRLINEQFF.

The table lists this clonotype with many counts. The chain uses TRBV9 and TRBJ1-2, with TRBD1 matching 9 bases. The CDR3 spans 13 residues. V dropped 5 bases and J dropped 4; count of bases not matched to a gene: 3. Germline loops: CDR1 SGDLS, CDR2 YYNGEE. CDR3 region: CASSPQGAYGYTF. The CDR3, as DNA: TGTGCCAGCAGTCCACAGGGGGCCTATGGCTACACCTTC.

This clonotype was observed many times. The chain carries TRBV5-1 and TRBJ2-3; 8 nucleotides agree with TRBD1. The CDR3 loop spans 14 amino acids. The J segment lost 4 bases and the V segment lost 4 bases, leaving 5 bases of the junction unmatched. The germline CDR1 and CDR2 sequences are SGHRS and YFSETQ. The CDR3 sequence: CASSPGQASDTQYF. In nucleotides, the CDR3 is TGCGCCAGCAGCCCGGGACAGGCTTCAGATACGCAGTATTTT.